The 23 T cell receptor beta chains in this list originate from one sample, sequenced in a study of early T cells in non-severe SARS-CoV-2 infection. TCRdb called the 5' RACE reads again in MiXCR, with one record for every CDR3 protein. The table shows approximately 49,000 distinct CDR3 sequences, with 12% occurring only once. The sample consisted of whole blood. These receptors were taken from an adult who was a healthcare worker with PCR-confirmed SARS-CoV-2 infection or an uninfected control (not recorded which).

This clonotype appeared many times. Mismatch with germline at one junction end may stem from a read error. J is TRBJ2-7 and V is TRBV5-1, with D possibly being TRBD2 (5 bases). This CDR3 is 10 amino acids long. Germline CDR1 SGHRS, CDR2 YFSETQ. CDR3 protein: CASSATEAHF. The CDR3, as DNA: TGCGCCAGCAGCGCCACGGAGGCGCACTTC. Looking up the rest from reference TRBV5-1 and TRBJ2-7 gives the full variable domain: KAGVTQTPRYLIKTRGQQVTLSCSPISGHRSVSWYQQTPGQGLQFLFEYFSETQRNKGNFPGRFSGRQFSNSRSEMNVSTLELGDSALYLCASSATEAHFGPGTRLTVT.

CDR3 protein: CSAPGIYGYTF. CDR3 in DNA: TGCAGCGCCCCAGGAATTTATGGCTACACCTTC. The chain recombines TRBV29-1 with TRBJ1-2, with D uncertain. Germline CDR1 SQVTM, CDR2 ANQGSEA. V lost 7 bases to trimming and J lost 5 bases, with 11 bases between them. The CDR3 has 11 residues.

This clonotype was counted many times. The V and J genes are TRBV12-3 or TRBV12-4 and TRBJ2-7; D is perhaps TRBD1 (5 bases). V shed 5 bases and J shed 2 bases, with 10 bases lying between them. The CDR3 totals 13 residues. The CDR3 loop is CASSQGSPYEQYF. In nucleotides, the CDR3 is TGTGCCAGCAGTCAGGGATCCCCCTACGAGCAGTACTTC.

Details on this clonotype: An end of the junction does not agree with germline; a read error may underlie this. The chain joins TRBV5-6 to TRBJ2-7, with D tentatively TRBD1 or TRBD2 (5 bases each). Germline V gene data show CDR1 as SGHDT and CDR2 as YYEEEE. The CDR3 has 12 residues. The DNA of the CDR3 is TGTGCCAGCAGCCGTCCCTTAGGGGAGCAGTACTTT. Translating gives CASSRPLGEQYF.

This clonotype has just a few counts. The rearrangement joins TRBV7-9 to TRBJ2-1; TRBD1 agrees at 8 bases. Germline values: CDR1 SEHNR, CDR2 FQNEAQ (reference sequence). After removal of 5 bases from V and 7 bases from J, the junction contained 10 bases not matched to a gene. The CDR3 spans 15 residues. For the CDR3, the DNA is TGTGCCAGCAGCCCCGCAGGGGGCGCGGGGAATGAGCAGTTCTTC. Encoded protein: CASSPAGGAGNEQFF.

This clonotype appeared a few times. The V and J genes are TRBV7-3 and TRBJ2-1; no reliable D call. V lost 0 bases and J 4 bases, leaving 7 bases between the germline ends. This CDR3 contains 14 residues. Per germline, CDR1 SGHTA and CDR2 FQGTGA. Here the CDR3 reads CASSLTTGYNEQFF. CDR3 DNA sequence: TGTGCCAGCAGCTTAACGACTGGGTACAATGAGCAGTTCTTC.

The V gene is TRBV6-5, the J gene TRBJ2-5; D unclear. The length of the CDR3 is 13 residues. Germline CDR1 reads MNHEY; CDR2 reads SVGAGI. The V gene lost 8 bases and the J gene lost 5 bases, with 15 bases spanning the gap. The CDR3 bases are TGTGCCAGCGGCGACCCGAAGGTTGAGACCCAGTACTTC. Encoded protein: CASGDPKVETQYF.

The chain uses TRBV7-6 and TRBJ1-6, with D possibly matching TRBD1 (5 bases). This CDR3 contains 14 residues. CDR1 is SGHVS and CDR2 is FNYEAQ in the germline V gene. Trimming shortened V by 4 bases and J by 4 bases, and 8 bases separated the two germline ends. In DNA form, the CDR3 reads TGTGCCAGCAGCTCAGGGCCTTATAATTCACCCCTCCACTTT. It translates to CASSSGPYNSPLHF.

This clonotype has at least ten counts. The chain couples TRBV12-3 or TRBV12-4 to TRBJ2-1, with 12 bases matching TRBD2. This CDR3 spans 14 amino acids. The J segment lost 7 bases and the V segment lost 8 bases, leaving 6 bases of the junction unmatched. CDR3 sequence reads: CASSTSGGSNEQFF. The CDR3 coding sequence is TGTGCCAGCTCGACTAGCGGGGGTTCGAATGAGCAGTTCTTC.

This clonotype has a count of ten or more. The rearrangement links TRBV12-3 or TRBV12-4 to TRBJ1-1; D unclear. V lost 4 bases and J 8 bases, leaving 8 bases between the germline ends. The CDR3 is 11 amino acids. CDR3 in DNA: TGTGCCAGCAGTTCGGGAGTCGAAGCTTTCTTT. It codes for CASSSGVEAFF.

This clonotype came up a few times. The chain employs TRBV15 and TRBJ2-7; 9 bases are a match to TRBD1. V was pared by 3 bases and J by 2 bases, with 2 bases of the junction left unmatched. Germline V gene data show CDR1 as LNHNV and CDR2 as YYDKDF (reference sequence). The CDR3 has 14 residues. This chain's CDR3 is CATSSDRGAYEQYF. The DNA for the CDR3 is TGTGCCACCAGCAGCGACAGGGGGGCCTACGAGCAGTACTTC. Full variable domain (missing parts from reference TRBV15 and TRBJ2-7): DAMVIQNPRYQVTQFGKPVTLSCSQTLNHNVMYWYQQKSSQAPKLLFHYYDKDFNNEADTPDNFQSRRPNTSFCFLDIRSPGLGDTAMYLCATSSDRGAYEQYFGPGTRLTVT.

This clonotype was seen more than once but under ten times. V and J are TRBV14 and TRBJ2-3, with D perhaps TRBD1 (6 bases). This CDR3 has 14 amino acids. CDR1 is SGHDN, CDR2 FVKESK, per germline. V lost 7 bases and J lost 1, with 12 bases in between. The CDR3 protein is CASNRAGGTDTQYF. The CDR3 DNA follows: TGTGCCAGCAACAGGGCCGGGGGCACAGATACGCAGTATTTT.

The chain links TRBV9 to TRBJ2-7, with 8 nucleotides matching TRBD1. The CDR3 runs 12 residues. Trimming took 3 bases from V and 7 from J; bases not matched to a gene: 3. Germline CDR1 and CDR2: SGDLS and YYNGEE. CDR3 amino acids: CASSGQGMEQYF. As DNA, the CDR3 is TGTGCCAGCAGCGGACAGGGGATGGAGCAGTACTTC.

The CDR3 region is CSVHLGGRYEQYF. The CDR3 region has the DNA TGCAGCGTCCACTTAGGGGGAAGATACGAGCAGTACTTC. The genes are TRBV29-1 and TRBJ2-7, with D maybe TRBD1 (6 bases). The CDR3 contains 13 residues. Germline V CDR1 and CDR2: SQVTM, ANQGSEA. Trimming cost V 6 bases and J 4 bases, with 16 bases left between them.

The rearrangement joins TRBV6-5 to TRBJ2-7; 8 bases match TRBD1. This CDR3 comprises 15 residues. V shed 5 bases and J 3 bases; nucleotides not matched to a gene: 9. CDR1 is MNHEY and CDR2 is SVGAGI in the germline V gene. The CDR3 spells CASSLTAGQGYEQYF. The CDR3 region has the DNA TGTGCCAGCAGTCTCACTGCCGGACAGGGCTACGAGCAGTACTTC.

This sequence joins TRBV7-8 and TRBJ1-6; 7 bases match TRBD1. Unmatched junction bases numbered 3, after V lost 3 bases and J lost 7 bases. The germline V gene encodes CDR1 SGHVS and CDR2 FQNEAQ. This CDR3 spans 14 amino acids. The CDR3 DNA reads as TGTGCCAGCAGCTTCGGACAGGAGAATTCACCCCTCCACTTT. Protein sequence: CASSFGQENSPLHF.

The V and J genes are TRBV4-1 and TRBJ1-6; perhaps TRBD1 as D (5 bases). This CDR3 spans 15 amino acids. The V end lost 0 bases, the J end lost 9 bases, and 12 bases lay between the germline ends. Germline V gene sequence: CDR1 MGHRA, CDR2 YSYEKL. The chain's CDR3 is CASSQERGERSPLHF. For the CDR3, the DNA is TGCGCCAGCAGCCAAGAGAGAGGGGAACGTTCACCCCTCCACTTT.

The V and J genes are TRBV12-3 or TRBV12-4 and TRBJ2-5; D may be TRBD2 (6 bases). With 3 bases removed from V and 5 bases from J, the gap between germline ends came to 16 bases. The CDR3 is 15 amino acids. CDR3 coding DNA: TGTGCCAGCAGTTTCCCCCCCGGGGACTTTGAGACCCAGTACTTC. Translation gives CASSFPPGDFETQYF.

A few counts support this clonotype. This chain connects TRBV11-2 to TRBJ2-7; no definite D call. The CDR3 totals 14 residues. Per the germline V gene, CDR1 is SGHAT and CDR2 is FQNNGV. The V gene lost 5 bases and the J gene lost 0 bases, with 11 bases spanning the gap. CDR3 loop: CASSPGVSSYEQYF. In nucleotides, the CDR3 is TGTGCCAGCAGCCCTGGGGTAAGCTCCTACGAGCAGTACTTC. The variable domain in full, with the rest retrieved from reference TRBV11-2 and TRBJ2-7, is EAGVAQSPRYKIIEKRQSVAFWCNPISGHATLYWYQQILGQGPKLLIQFQNNGVVDDSQLPKDRFSAERLKGVDSTLKIQPAKLEDSAVYLCASSPGVSSYEQYFGPGTRLTVT.

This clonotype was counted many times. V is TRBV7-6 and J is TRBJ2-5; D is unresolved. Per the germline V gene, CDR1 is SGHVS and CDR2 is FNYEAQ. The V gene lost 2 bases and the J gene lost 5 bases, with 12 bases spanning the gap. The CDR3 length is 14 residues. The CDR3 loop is CASSLKERMETQYF. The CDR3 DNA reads TGTGCCAGCAGCTTAAAAGAGAGGATGGAGACCCAGTACTTC.

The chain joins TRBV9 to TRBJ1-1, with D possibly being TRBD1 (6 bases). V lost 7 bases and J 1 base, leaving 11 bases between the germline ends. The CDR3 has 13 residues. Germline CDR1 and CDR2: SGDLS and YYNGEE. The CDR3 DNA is TGTGCCAGCGGGGGGACAAGGAACACTGAAGCTTTCTTT. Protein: CASGGTRNTEAFF.

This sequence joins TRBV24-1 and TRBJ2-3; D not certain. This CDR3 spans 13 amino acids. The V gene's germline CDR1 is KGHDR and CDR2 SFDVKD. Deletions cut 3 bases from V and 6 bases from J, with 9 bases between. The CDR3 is CATSDPPRDTQYF. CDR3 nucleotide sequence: TGTGCCACCAGTGATCCTCCTAGGGATACGCAGTATTTT.

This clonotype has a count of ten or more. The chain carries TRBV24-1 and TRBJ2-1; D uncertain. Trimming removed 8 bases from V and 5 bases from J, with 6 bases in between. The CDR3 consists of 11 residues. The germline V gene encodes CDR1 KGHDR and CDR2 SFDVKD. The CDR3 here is CATNLNNEQFF. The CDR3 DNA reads TGTGCCACCAATTTAAACAATGAGCAGTTCTTC.